A selection of T cell receptor beta chains follows, all from one sample in a study of cytomegalovirus exposure and HLA in healthy donors. Repertoires were generated with immunoSEQ multiplex PCR, while TCRdb's copy carries only in-frame clones and drops some. The repertoire holds approximately 120,000 clones, with under 90% as singletons. The sample comprised PBMCs. These receptors all come from a woman aged 25 to 39 in good health and CMV-seronegative. The CDR3 runs from the conserved cysteine through the conserved F or W. D genes are given only for firm matches. A clone size is listed for some rows: how often the clone was seen (once, few, many), or a class if it is expanded.

j_call: TRBJ2-5
v_call: TRBV9
d_call: .
clone_size: few
cdr3_nt: TGTGCCAGCAGCGTAGGAGCGACCTATGACCAAGAGACCCAGTACTTC
cdr3_aa: CASSVGATYDQETQYF

j_call: TRBJ2-7
v_call: TRBV7-2
d_call: .
clone_size: .
cdr3_nt: TGTGCCAGCAGCTTAAGGGACAACGGCCCGGGGTACTTC
cdr3_aa: CASSLRDNGPGYF

j_call: TRBJ2-1
v_call: TRBV27
d_call: .
clone_size: .
cdr3_nt: TGTGCCAGCAGGGAAACGGGAGCTCAGTTCTTC
cdr3_aa: CASRETGAQFF

j_call: TRBJ2-7
v_call: TRBV4-2
d_call: TRBD2
clone_size: once
cdr3_nt: TGTGCCAGCAGCCTCCAGAGGGTCCTAGCGGGATCCGGCGTTCCCCACGAGCAGTACTTC
cdr3_aa: CASSLQRVLAGSGVPHEQYF

j_call: TRBJ1-2
v_call: TRBV28
d_call: TRBD1
clone_size: .
cdr3_nt: TGTGCCATCGACAAAACCCTAACAGGGGGACTTTTC
cdr3_aa: CAIDKTLTGGLF

j_call: TRBJ1-1
v_call: TRBV5-4
d_call: TRBD1
clone_size: once
cdr3_nt: TGTGCCAGCAGCCCCGGACAGGGGATGAACACTGAAGCTTTCTTT
cdr3_aa: CASSPGQGMNTEAFF

j_call: TRBJ2-2
v_call: TRBV28
d_call: .
clone_size: .
cdr3_nt: TGTGCCAGCTGGAATCCTGCTAGCCGTGGGGAGCTGTTTTTT
cdr3_aa: CASWNPASRGELFF

j_call: TRBJ2-7
v_call: TRBV4-1
d_call: TRBD2
clone_size: .
cdr3_nt: TGCGCCAGCAGCCAAGGGCTAGCGGGAGCGTACGAGCAGTACTTC
cdr3_aa: CASSQGLAGAYEQYF

j_call: TRBJ2-6
v_call: TRBV6-5
d_call: .
clone_size: .
cdr3_nt: TGTGCCAGCATGACGTCGGGGGCTGGGGCCAACGTCCTGACTTTC
cdr3_aa: CASMTSGAGANVLTF

j_call: TRBJ2-7
v_call: TRBV5-5
d_call: .
clone_size: .
cdr3_nt: TGTGCCAGCAGCTACTCGCGGGACCGCTACGAGCAGTACTTC
cdr3_aa: CASSYSRDRYEQYF

j_call: TRBJ2-7
v_call: TRBV5-1
d_call: .
clone_size: .
cdr3_nt: TGCGCCAGCAGCTTGGGCGGGAAAAGTGGCGAGCAGTACTTC
cdr3_aa: CASSLGGKSGEQYF

j_call: TRBJ2-3
v_call: TRBV5-4
d_call: TRBD2
clone_size: .
cdr3_nt: TGTGCCAGCAGTTCTGGGACTAGCGGGAGCTCCCCGAGACTCACAGATACGCAGTATTTT
cdr3_aa: CASSSGTSGSSPRLTDTQYF

j_call: TRBJ2-5
v_call: TRBV7-7
d_call: .
clone_size: .
cdr3_nt: TGTGCTAGCAGCCGACTAGGCGAGTACCAAGAGACCCAGTACTTC
cdr3_aa: CASSRLGEYQETQYF

j_call: TRBJ2-3
v_call: TRBV10-3
d_call: TRBD1
clone_size: .
cdr3_nt: TGTGCCATCGGAGACAGGGACCGATCCAGCACAGATACGCAGTATTTT
cdr3_aa: CAIGDRDRSSTDTQYF

j_call: TRBJ1-1
v_call: TRBV7-6
d_call: .
clone_size: .
cdr3_nt: TGTGCCAGCAGCCCATGGTACGGTGAAGCTTTCTTT
cdr3_aa: CASSPWYGEAFF

j_call: TRBJ2-4
v_call: TRBV5-4
d_call: .
clone_size: .
cdr3_nt: TGTGCCAGCAGCTTAGACACCAAAAACATTCAGTACTTC
cdr3_aa: CASSLDTKNIQYF

j_call: TRBJ2-3
v_call: TRBV19
d_call: .
clone_size: .
cdr3_nt: TGTGCCAGTAGTATTGGCACTAACACAGATACGCAGTATTTT
cdr3_aa: CASSIGTNTDTQYF

j_call: TRBJ2-1
v_call: TRBV11-2
d_call: .
clone_size: .
cdr3_nt: TGTGCCAGCAGCCCCGGGTGGAATGAGCAGTTCTTC
cdr3_aa: CASSPGWNEQFF

j_call: TRBJ1-2
v_call: TRBV18
d_call: TRBD1
clone_size: .
cdr3_nt: TGTGCCAGCTCACCTGGGACAGAGAACTATGGCTACACCTTC
cdr3_aa: CASSPGTENYGYTF

j_call: TRBJ2-7
v_call: TRBV18
d_call: .
clone_size: .
cdr3_nt: TGTGCCAGCTCGCTACACTGGGAGGACGAGCAGTACTTC
cdr3_aa: CASSLHWEDEQYF

j_call: TRBJ2-7
v_call: TRBV28
d_call: TRBD2
clone_size: once
cdr3_nt: TGTGCCAGCACTGGGAGTTTAGCGGGAGGTGTCGAGCAGTACTTC
cdr3_aa: CASTGSLAGGVEQYF

j_call: TRBJ2-3
v_call: TRBV27
d_call: TRBD2
clone_size: few
cdr3_nt: TGTGCCAGCAGCACGTGGGACTACCTTAGCACAGATACGCAGTATTTT
cdr3_aa: CASSTWDYLSTDTQYF

j_call: TRBJ2-7
v_call: TRBV12-5
d_call: TRBD1
clone_size: .
cdr3_nt: TGTGCTAGTGGTCTACCGGGACAGGGTTTGGAGCAGTACTTC
cdr3_aa: CASGLPGQGLEQYF

j_call: TRBJ1-2
v_call: TRBV4-1
d_call: .
clone_size: .
cdr3_nt: TGCGCCAGCAGCCAAGATCCCATAGTAGCTAACTATGGCTACACCTTC
cdr3_aa: CASSQDPIVANYGYTF

j_call: TRBJ1-4
v_call: TRBV6-1
d_call: .
clone_size: .
cdr3_nt: TGTGCCAGCAGTGACCCCGGGCGGGCTAATGAAAAACTGTTTTTT
cdr3_aa: CASSDPGRANEKLFF

j_call: TRBJ2-7
v_call: TRBV10-3
d_call: .
clone_size: .
cdr3_nt: TGTGCCATCAGTGGGAGACAGAACTACGAGCAGTACTTC
cdr3_aa: CAISGRQNYEQYF

j_call: TRBJ2-3
v_call: TRBV4-1
d_call: TRBD2
clone_size: .
cdr3_nt: TGCGCCAGCAGCCAAACATCGGGACTAGCGGGAGATACGCAGTATTTT
cdr3_aa: CASSQTSGLAGDTQYF

j_call: TRBJ1-1
v_call: TRBV6-5
d_call: .
clone_size: .
cdr3_nt: TGTGCCAGCAGTTTAGAATTTACTGAAGCTTTCTTT
cdr3_aa: CASSLEFTEAFF

j_call: TRBJ2-2
v_call: TRBV4-1
d_call: .
clone_size: .
cdr3_nt: TGCGCCAGCAGCCGGGTACTAGTTTCTAAGGGGGAGCTGTTTTTT
cdr3_aa: CASSRVLVSKGELFF

j_call: TRBJ2-5
v_call: TRBV28
d_call: TRBD1
clone_size: .
cdr3_nt: TGTGCCAGCGGCCCAAGACAGGGTCAAGAGACCCAGTACTTC
cdr3_aa: CASGPRQGQETQYF

j_call: TRBJ2-1
v_call: TRBV1
d_call: .
clone_size: .
cdr3_nt: TGCACCAGCAGCCAAGATGAAGAGATGGGGCCTTACAATGAGCAGTTCTTC
cdr3_aa: CTSSQDEEMGPYNEQFF

j_call: TRBJ2-2
v_call: TRBV7-6
d_call: .
clone_size: .
cdr3_nt: TGTGCCAGCAGCTTAGTCCCAGGGGAGAACACCGGGGAGCTGTTTTTT
cdr3_aa: CASSLVPGENTGELFF

j_call: TRBJ2-2
v_call: TRBV12-5
d_call: .
clone_size: .
cdr3_nt: TGTGCTAGTGGTTTGGTACTACAAGCGCCCACCGGGGAGCTGTTTTTT
cdr3_aa: CASGLVLQAPTGELFF

j_call: TRBJ2-1
v_call: TRBV6-1
d_call: TRBD2
clone_size: .
cdr3_nt: TGTGCCAGCAGTGAAGCTGCGGGAGGGCCGTATGAGCAGTTCTTC
cdr3_aa: CASSEAAGGPYEQFF

j_call: TRBJ2-7
v_call: TRBV6-5
d_call: .
clone_size: once
cdr3_nt: TGTGCCAGCCAGGGGCCCAACTCCTACGAGCAGTACTTC
cdr3_aa: CASQGPNSYEQYF

j_call: TRBJ2-7
v_call: TRBV7-3
d_call: .
clone_size: .
cdr3_nt: TGTGCCAGCAGCTCCGAACAGGGTAACGAGCAGTACTTC
cdr3_aa: CASSSEQGNEQYF

j_call: TRBJ2-5
v_call: TRBV5-1
d_call: TRBD2
clone_size: .
cdr3_nt: TGCGCCAGCAGCTTGTATTTAGCGGGGCCTCAAGAGACCCAGTACTTC
cdr3_aa: CASSLYLAGPQETQYF

j_call: TRBJ1-2
v_call: TRBV5-1
d_call: .
clone_size: .
cdr3_nt: TGTGCCAGCAGCTTGGAGAGGGTGGGCTATGGCTACACCTTC
cdr3_aa: CASSLERVGYGYTF

j_call: TRBJ2-7
v_call: TRBV6-1
d_call: .
clone_size: few
cdr3_nt: TGTGCCAGCAGGAAGGGGTTGACCTACGAGCAGTACTTC
cdr3_aa: CASRKGLTYEQYF

j_call: TRBJ1-5
v_call: TRBV6-1
d_call: .
clone_size: .
cdr3_nt: TGTGCCAGCAGTGACAGTCTCAACGCCCTCAATCAGCCCCAGCATTTT
cdr3_aa: CASSDSLNALNQPQHF

j_call: TRBJ2-2
v_call: TRBV9
d_call: TRBD2
clone_size: .
cdr3_nt: TGTGCCAGCAGCCCTTTAGCGGGAGACACCGGGGAGCTGTTTTTT
cdr3_aa: CASSPLAGDTGELFF

j_call: TRBJ2-1
v_call: TRBV7-8
d_call: TRBD2
clone_size: once
cdr3_nt: TGTGCCAGTTCGCGGGGGGAACACGATGAGCAGTTCTTC
cdr3_aa: CASSRGEHDEQFF

j_call: TRBJ1-5
v_call: TRBV18
d_call: .
clone_size: .
cdr3_nt: TGTGCCAGCTCACCAGTCAGGGTGAGGAGCAATCAGCCCCAGCATTTT
cdr3_aa: CASSPVRVRSNQPQHF

j_call: TRBJ2-1
v_call: TRBV6-4
d_call: .
clone_size: .
cdr3_nt: TGTGCCAGCAGTGGACAGGGCGGGGATGAGCAGTTCTTC
cdr3_aa: CASSGQGGDEQFF

j_call: TRBJ1-5
v_call: TRBV30
d_call: TRBD1
clone_size: .
cdr3_nt: TGTGCCTGGAGTGTTGGGACAGGGGTCAGTCAGCCCCAGCATTTT
cdr3_aa: CAWSVGTGVSQPQHF

j_call: TRBJ1-1
v_call: TRBV25-1
d_call: TRBD1
clone_size: .
cdr3_nt: TGTGCCAGTGGGACAGGGGCAGACACTGAAGCTTTCTTT
cdr3_aa: CASGTGADTEAFF

j_call: TRBJ2-7
v_call: TRBV28
d_call: TRBD2
clone_size: .
cdr3_nt: TGTGCCAGCAACGGGAGGCAGTACCCCTACGAGCAGTACTTC
cdr3_aa: CASNGRQYPYEQYF